Each of the 27 T cell receptor beta chains below was sequenced from the same sample in a study of T cells in Graves' hyperthyroidism and ophthalmopathy. The investigators amplified TCR beta CDR3 regions from RNA transcripts. First-round RT-PCR targeting the TCR CDR3 was performed with the HTBI primer set. TCRdb analysed the multiplex PCR reads with MiXCR anew, one entry per CDR3 protein. Here the sample spans about 480,000 distinct CDR3 sequences, 13% to 15% being singletons. Sequencing was done on a sample of blood. Receptors were obtained from a woman aged 18-29 years with Graves' hyperthyroidism.

In its sample, this clonotype was seen many times. The V gene is TRBV7-8, the J gene TRBJ2-5, with D unclear. CDR3 length: 14 residues. Trimming removed 1 base from V and 1 base from J, with 7 bases in between. Germline V gene sequence: CDR1 SGHVS, CDR2 FQNEAQ. CDR3 nucleotide sequence: TGTGCCAGCAGCTTAGGAACTATCCAAGAGACCCAGTACTTC. This gives the protein CASSLGTIQETQYF.

The gene calls are TRBV10-3 and TRBJ2-3, with TRBD2 matching over 11 bases. V trimming: 10 bases; J trimming: 5 bases; junction bases outside the gene matches: 14. From germline, CDR1 is ENHRY and CDR2 SYGVKD. This CDR3 region has 16 residues. DNA for the CDR3: TGTGCCAGCAGCCTTACTCACACTAGCGGGAGAGATACGCAGTATTTT. It specifies CASSLTHTSGRDTQYF.

This clonotype was seen ten or more times. The chain employs TRBV11-2 and TRBJ2-3; no definite D call. Per the germline V gene, CDR1 is SGHAT and CDR2 is FQNNGV. Trimming removed 1 base from V and 5 bases from J, with 10 bases in between. The CDR3 spans 14 residues. The CDR3 DNA sequence: TGTGCCAGCAGCTTAGGGGCAGGAAAAGATACGCAGTATTTT. It yields the protein CASSLGAGKDTQYF.

The table lists this clonotype with many counts. This chain links TRBV18 with TRBJ2-2; no clear D gene. CDR1 and CDR2 from the germline V gene are KGHSH and LQKENI. Deletions cut 1 base from V and 0 bases from J, with 9 bases between. The CDR3 is 16 residues long. CDR3 nucleotides: TGTGCCAGCTCACCACGGGCAGACGCGAACACCGGGGAGCTGTTTTTT. Amino acid sequence: CASSPRADANTGELFF.

This clonotype was seen repeatedly, ten times or more. V usage is TRBV12-3 or TRBV12-4 and J usage is TRBJ1-1; the D is unclear. CDR3 length: 15 residues. Trimming pared 2 bases from V and 3 bases from J, leaving 13 bases between. DNA for the CDR3: TGTGCCAGCAGTTTAAGCGGGAGGTCCCACACTGAAGCTTTCTTT. It yields the protein CASSLSGRSHTEAFF.

Ten or more counts support this clonotype. The chain combines TRBV20-1 with TRBJ2-7; D may be TRBD1 (6 bases). The V gene lost 5 bases and the J gene lost 4 bases, with 15 bases spanning the gap. The CDR3 sequence is 13 residues long. Germline V gives CDR1 DFQATT, CDR2 SNEGSKA (reference sequence). CDR3 nucleotides: TGCAGTGCTTGGCAGGGGAAAGGGTACGAGCAGTACGTC. This translates into CSAWQGKGYEQYV.

This rearrangement joins TRBV12-3 or TRBV12-4 to TRBJ2-5; 8 nucleotides agree with TRBD2. CDR3 size: 15 residues. V gave up 6 bases and J gave up 3 bases; unmatched junction bases: 9. The CDR3: CASRPSSGLKETQYF. The CDR3 DNA reads TGTGCCAGCAGACCATCTAGCGGGCTTAAAGAGACCCAGTACTTC.

This rearrangement joins TRBV28 to TRBJ2-7, with a tentative D call TRBD1 (7 bases). Germline lookup yields CDR1 MDHEN and CDR2 SYDVKM. Trimming shortened V by 6 bases and J by 2 bases, and 23 bases separated the two germline ends. The CDR3 covers 17 residues. The CDR3 region is CASSSGGLAGTPYEQYF. CDR3 sequence (DNA): TGTGCCAGCAGCTCAGGGGGGCTGGCGGGAACCCCCTACGAGCAGTACTTC.

As concerns this clonotype: This clone may be a read error of a much larger clone one base away. The chain is built from TRBV12-3 or TRBV12-4 and TRBJ2-7; tentative D call: TRBD1 (6 bases). The CDR3 length is 14 residues. Deletions cut 5 bases from V and 4 bases from J, with 15 bases between. CDR3 sequence reads: CASSPGDGRYEQYF. The CDR3 region has the DNA TGTGCCAGCAGTCCAGGGGATGGGAGATACGAGCAGTACTTC.

This clonotype showed up many times. The V call is TRBV30, the J call TRBJ2-1, with TRBD2 matching 13 bases. With 2 bases clipped from V and 7 bases from J, the junction kept 5 bases outside the gene matches. The CDR3 is made up of 15 amino acids. The germline CDR1 and CDR2 sequences are GTSNPN and SVGIG (reference sequence). The CDR3, as DNA: TGTGCCTGGAGTTCCGGACTAGCGGGAGTAAATGAGCAGTTCTTC. This encodes CAWSSGLAGVNEQFF.

This clonotype showed up just a few times. CDR3 loop: CASSFVGTGDYGYTF. The CDR3 coding sequence is TGCGCCAGCAGCTTCGTTGGGACAGGGGATTATGGCTACACCTTC. V and J are TRBV5-1 and TRBJ1-2; 10 bases are a match to TRBD1. Germline V CDR1 and CDR2: SGHRS, YFSETQ. The V segment lost 2 bases and the J segment 5 bases; nucleotides outside the gene matches: 6. CDR3 size: 15 residues. Based on the CDR3 plus reference TRBV5-1 and TRBJ1-2, the full variable domain is KAGVTQTPRYLIKTRGQQVTLSCSPISGHRSVSWYQQTPGQGLQFLFEYFSETQRNKGNFPGRFSGRQFSNSRSEMNVSTLELGDSALYLCASSFVGTGDYGYTFGSGTRLTVV.

The sample holds a few counts of this clonotype. The CDR3 loop is CATSDPGQNHEQYF. The CDR3, as DNA: TGTGCCACCAGTGACCCGGGACAGAACCACGAGCAGTACTTC. The V and J genes are TRBV24-1 and TRBJ2-7; 7 bases agree with TRBD1. The CDR3 loop spans 14 amino acids. Germline CDR1 KGHDR, CDR2 SFDVKD. Trimming at V came to 4 bases and at J to 5 bases, leaving 7 bases not matched to a gene.

The table lists this clonotype with many counts. V and J are TRBV7-3 and TRBJ1-2; the D is unclear. Looked up from germline, CDR1 is SGHTA and CDR2 is FQGTGA. Trimming removed 6 bases at V and 4 bases at J, with 12 bases between. The length of the CDR3 is 13 residues. CDR3 nucleotides: TGTGCCAGCAGAAAAAACATATTCTATGGCTACACCTTC. Translation gives CASRKNIFYGYTF.

This clonotype has ten or more counts. The chain combines TRBV11-3 with TRBJ2-4; the match to TRBD1 covers 9 bases. Unmatched junction bases numbered 6, after V lost 5 bases and J lost 7 bases. The CDR3 is 14 residues long. The germline V gene has CDR1 SGHNT and CDR2 YENEEA. In DNA form, the CDR3 reads TGTGCCAGCAGCCACACCGACAGGGGGAACATTCAGTACTTC. Translation gives CASSHTDRGNIQYF.

This clonotype has just one count. The J gene is TRBJ2-2, the V gene TRBV19; tentative D call: TRBD1 (6 bases). The CDR3 is 19 residues long. Looked up from germline, CDR1 is LNHDA and CDR2 is SQIVND (reference sequence). V gave up 4 bases and J gave up 0 bases, with 21 bases separating them. The CDR3 reads CASSRRVGQPDPNTGELFF. CDR3 sequence (DNA): TGTGCCAGTAGTAGGAGAGTCGGACAGCCCGACCCGAACACCGGGGAGCTGTTTTTT.

This clonotype came up a few times. V is TRBV7-2 and J is TRBJ2-5; 14 bases match TRBD2. This CDR3 has 16 amino acids. The V gene's germline CDR1 is SGHTA and CDR2 FQGNSA. V was clipped by 4 bases and J by 7 bases; unmatched bases: 8. The CDR3 region has the DNA TGTGCCAGCAGCTACGGGACTAGCGGGAGTGGAGGGACCCAGTACTTC. Its translation is CASSYGTSGSGGTQYF. The variable domain in full, completed from reference TRBV7-2 and TRBJ2-5, reads GAGVSQSPSNKVTEKGKDVELRCDPISGHTALYWYRQSLGQGLEFLIYFQGNSAPDKSGLPSDRFSAERTGGSVSTLTIQRTQQEDSAVYLCASSYGTSGSGGTQYFGPGTRLLVL.

This clonotype was seen ten or more times. This sequence joins TRBV19 and TRBJ2-3; TRBD2 is a possible D gene (5 bases). The V gene lost 5 bases and the J gene lost 2 bases, with 17 bases spanning the gap. CDR1 and CDR2 (germline): LNHDA, SQIVND (reference sequence). The CDR3 loop spans 16 amino acids. Written as DNA, the CDR3 is TGTGCCAGTAGTCCGACGGACCCACGGGACACAGATACGCAGTATTTT. It codes for CASSPTDPRDTDTQYF.

The chain employs TRBV19 and TRBJ1-1; D is unclear. CDR3 length equals 12 residues. Germline V lookup: CDR1 LNHDA, CDR2 SQIVND (reference sequence). Trimming took 3 bases from V and 6 from J, leaving 8 bases between them. Here the CDR3 DNA reads TGTGCCAGTAGTATGTTGAAGGCTGAAGCTTTCTTT. Translation gives CASSMLKAEAFF.

This clonotype was counted ten times or more. The chain uses TRBV10-3 and TRBJ2-3, with TRBD2 identical over 9 bases. The germline V gene has CDR1 ENHRY and CDR2 SYGVKD. CDR3 length equals 15 residues. Unmatched junction bases numbered 8, after V lost 6 bases and J lost 4 bases. This CDR3 is CAIRIAGVFADTQYF. The CDR3 DNA reads as TGTGCCATCAGAATAGCGGGAGTTTTCGCAGATACGCAGTATTTT.

CDR3 in DNA: TGCAGTGCTAGGGAACTCGTCGAGCAGTTCTTC. Protein product: CSARELVEQFF. J is TRBJ2-1 and V is TRBV20-1; no reliable D call. Germline-derived CDR1 and CDR2 are DFQATT and SNEGSKA (reference sequence). The CDR3 sequence is 11 residues long. Trimming pared 3 bases from V and 10 bases from J, leaving 10 bases between.

This clonotype was detected ten times or more. The rearrangement joins TRBV7-3 to TRBJ2-1; tentative D call: TRBD2 (6 bases). The CDR3 extends over 13 amino acids. The V gene lost 6 bases and the J gene lost 9 bases, with 15 bases spanning the gap. Germline-derived CDR1 and CDR2 are SGHTA and FQGTGA. The DNA for the CDR3 is TGTGCCAGCAGTCCACCCCCCGGGGGTGAGCAGTTCTTC. Amino acid sequence: CASSPPPGGEQFF. The full variable domain, its missing parts supplied by reference TRBV7-3 and TRBJ2-1, is GAGVSQTPSNKVTEKGKYVELRCDPISGHTALYWYRQSLGQGPEFLIYFQGTGAADDSGLPNDRFFAVRPEGSVSTLKIQRTERGDSAVYLCASSPPPGGEQFFGPGTRLTVL.

J is TRBJ2-3 and V is TRBV5-1; tentative D call: TRBD2 (5 bases). CDR1 and CDR2 from the germline V gene are SGHRS and YFSETQ. CDR3 length: 13 residues. V lost 5 bases, J lost 3 bases, and 10 bases lay in between. The CDR3 nucleotides read TGCGCCAGCAGAGAGGGTGGGACAGATACGCAGTATTTT. Its translation is CASREGGTDTQYF.

The chain has TRBV3-1 and TRBJ1-6; TRBD1 aligns across 8 bases. The CDR3 sequence is 15 residues long. The V gene's germline CDR1 is LGHDT and CDR2 YNNKEL (reference sequence). V was clipped by 6 bases and J by 6 bases; unmatched bases: 7. In DNA, the CDR3 is TGTGCCAGCAGTCCTAAACAGGGGGGTAATTCACCCCTCCACTTT. Residues: CASSPKQGGNSPLHF.

In this sample, this clonotype turned up a few times. The chain links TRBV5-6 to TRBJ2-7; possible D gene TRBD1, 6 bases. The germline V gene encodes CDR1 SGHDT and CDR2 YYEEEE. Trimming took off 4 bases at V and 1 base at J, with 12 bases between the two ends. The CDR3 runs to 14 residues. This CDR3 is CASSGLGASYEQYV. CDR3 nucleotide sequence: TGTGCCAGCAGCGGGCTGGGGGCGTCCTACGAGCAGTACGTC.

The V and J genes are TRBV3-1 and TRBJ2-1; D is ambiguous. CDR1 is LGHDT, CDR2 YNNKEL, per germline (reference sequence). CDR3 length equals 14 residues. Trimming pared 1 base from V and 9 bases from J, leaving 13 bases between. Here the CDR3 DNA reads TGTGCCAGCAGCCAAGGTCACAGACGGACTGAGCAGTTCTTC. This translates into CASSQGHRRTEQFF.

This clonotype came up many times. This chain joins TRBV14 and TRBJ2-3; D call uncertain. The V gene's germline CDR1 is SGHDN and CDR2 FVKESK. CDR3 size: 15 residues. V shed 4 bases and J shed 2 bases, with 13 bases lying between them. For the CDR3, the DNA is TGTGCCAGCAGCCCTGCGCTTAAGAACACAGATACGCAGTATTTT. Its translation: CASSPALKNTDTQYF.

This clonotype has at least ten counts. The chain uses TRBV20-1 and TRBJ2-3, with TRBD2 matching 10 bases. There are 16 residues in the CDR3. Germline V lookup: CDR1 DFQATT, CDR2 SNEGSKA (reference sequence). J lost 6 bases, V lost 4 bases, and 13 bases had no gene match. The CDR3, as DNA: TGCAGTGCTAAATCCACCACTAGCGGGATAGTGGATACGCAGTATTTT. This sequence encodes CSAKSTTSGIVDTQYF.